Listed below are T cell receptor beta chains from one sample, sequenced in a study of blood T cell repertoires in COVID-19. The assay was immunoSEQ multiplex PCR, and TCRdb's table has in-frame clones only and misses some. This sample yields about 110,000 clones, of which 70% to 90% are seen a single time; more than 2% belongs to the top ten. The sample was peripheral blood. The receptors come from a human donor in a cohort sampled during active COVID-19. Each CDR3 is given with its conserved first and last residue. D genes are given only for firm matches. Where a row states a size, it is once, few, many or the class of an expanded clone; other rows omit it.

d_gene	abundance	v_gene	j_gene	CDR3aa	CDR3nt
.	.	TRBV7-9	TRBJ1-2	CASSLESGSFVYGYTF	TGTGCCAGCAGCCTCGAAAGCGGGTCTTTCGTTTATGGCTACACCTTC
.	.	TRBV6-5	TRBJ1-1	CASSYQADRLNTEAFF	TGTGCCAGCAGTTACCAGGCCGACAGATTGAACACTGAAGCTTTCTTT
TRBD1	.	TRBV2	TRBJ1-6	CASSEGTGWSPLHF	TGTGCCAGCTCAGAGGGGACAGGGTGGTCACCCCTCCACTTT
.	.	TRBV4-2	TRBJ2-1	CASSQVESSYNEQFF	TGTGCCAGCAGCCAAGTTGAGTCCTCGTACAATGAGCAGTTCTTC
.	.	TRBV21-1	TRBJ2-5	CASSPGRGRGYQETQYF	TGTGCCAGCAGCCCCGGTCGGGGACGGGGGTACCAAGAGACCCAGTACTTC
.	.	TRBV5-6	TRBJ1-6	CASSPPPDSYNSPLHF	TGTGCCAGCAGCCCACCTCCGGACAGTTATAATTCACCCCTCCACTTT
.	.	TRBV7-2	TRBJ2-2	CASSLVVSSGELFF	TGTGCCAGCAGCTTGGTGGTCAGTTCCGGGGAGCTGTTTTTT
TRBD1	.	TRBV18	TRBJ1-1	CASSPQGGSDTEAFF	TGTGCCAGCTCACCACAAGGGGGCTCAGACACTGAAGCTTTCTTT
.	.	TRBV10-1	TRBJ2-5	CASSGQTQETQYF	TGCGCCAGCAGTGGACAGACCCAAGAGACCCAGTACTTC
.	.	TRBV19	TRBJ1-2	CASSIATGSDYGYTF	TGTGCCAGTAGTATAGCCACAGGGAGCGACTATGGCTACACCTTC
.	once	TRBV6-4	TRBJ1-2	CASSDSYGYGYTF	TGTGCCAGCAGTGACTCGTACGGGTATGGCTACACCTTC
TRBD2	.	TRBV7-3	TRBJ2-7	CASSQGASGSYEQYF	TGTGCCAGCAGCCAGGGCGCTAGCGGGAGCTACGAGCAGTACTTC
.	.	TRBV10-3	TRBJ1-2	CAISESGGSRSGYTF	TGTGCCATCAGTGAGAGTGGGGGCTCCAGGAGTGGCTACACCTTC
.	.	TRBV29-1	TRBJ2-3	CSVVRGQVADTQYF	TGCAGCGTTGTAAGGGGCCAGGTTGCAGATACGCAGTATTTT
.	.	TRBV6-2/TRBV6-3	TRBJ2-1	CASSTRVDEQFF	TGTGCCAGCAGTACTCGGGTCGATGAGCAGTTCTTC
.	.	TRBV5-1	TRBJ2-1	CASSPTGSYNEQFF	TGCGCCAGCTCTCCGACGGGTTCCTACAATGAGCAGTTCTTC
.	.	TRBV10-3	TRBJ2-3	CAISESMVGLGVDTQYF	TGTGCCATCAGTGAGTCGATGGTCGGCCTCGGGGTAGATACGCAGTATTTT
TRBD1	.	TRBV10-3	TRBJ2-3	CAIRPGQGLSSTDTQYF	TGTGCCATCCGGCCGGGACAGGGACTATCTTCGACAGATACGCAGTATTTT
.	.	TRBV30	TRBJ1-1	CAWDHITAVNTEAFF	TGTGCCTGGGATCACATTACAGCGGTGAACACTGAAGCTTTCTTT
.	.	TRBV2	TRBJ1-6	CASSEAEPRNSPLHF	TGTGCCAGCAGTGAAGCTGAACCACGGAATTCACCCCTCCACTTT
.	.	TRBV9	TRBJ2-4	CASSVGEGLIAKNIQYF	TGTGCCAGCAGCGTAGGGGAAGGACTTATAGCCAAAAACATTCAGTACTTC
.	.	TRBV9	TRBJ1-6	CASSPRQSSYNSPLHF	TGTGCCAGCAGCCCACGACAGAGCTCCTATAATTCACCCCTCCACTTT
.	.	TRBV6-5	TRBJ1-1	CASSYPGGLEAFF	TGTGCCAGCAGTTACCCCGGAGGGTTAGAAGCTTTCTTT
.	.	TRBV28	TRBJ2-7	CASSHTGLSEQYF	TGTGCCAGCAGTCACACGGGACTTTCCGAGCAGTACTTC
.	.	TRBV7-8	TRBJ1-3	CASSLWRVAAGNTIYF	TGTGCCAGCAGCTTATGGCGGGTAGCCGCTGGAAACACCATATATTTT